This entry lists 9 T cell receptor beta chains sequenced from one sample in a study of T cell changes during pregnancy in multiple sclerosis. Assay: immunoSEQ multiplex PCR; the TCRdb copy retains only in-frame clones and omits some. Here the sample spans around 43,000 clones, just over 90% being singletons. This specimen consisted of CD8+ T cells from peripheral blood mononuclear cells, obtained after pregnancy. These TCRs come from a female donor with multiple sclerosis, enrolled in a pregnancy study.

This chain connects TRBV7-9 to TRBJ2-1; D is possibly TRBD1 (6 bases). This CDR3 spans 11 amino acids. V lost 4 bases and J 10 bases, leaving 8 bases between the germline ends. Germline CDR1 reads SEHNR; CDR2 reads FQNEAQ (reference sequence). CDR3 in amino acids: CASSYGQEQFF. The CDR3 DNA sequence: TGTGCCAGCAGCTACGGACAGGAGCAGTTCTTC.

The rearrangement links TRBV15 to TRBJ1-5; no firm D call. From germline, CDR1 is LNHNV and CDR2 YYDKDF (reference sequence). V was cut by 2 bases and J by 0 bases, with 14 bases left in between. The CDR3 consists of 17 residues. The CDR3 is CATSRFFGGNSNQPQHF. The CDR3, as DNA: TGTGCCACCAGCAGATTTTTTGGCGGAAATAGCAATCAGCCCCAGCATTTT.

The chain combines TRBV4-3 with TRBJ2-7; a possible D gene is TRBD2 (5 bases). The CDR3 is made up of 14 amino acids. Germline loops: CDR1 LGHNA, CDR2 YSLEER. V was shortened by 3 bases and J by 6 bases, with 15 bases between the two germline ends. CDR3 DNA sequence: TGCGCCAGCAGCCAGGAGGCCACTCTGGGCGAGCAGTACTTC. It translates to CASSQEATLGEQYF.

A few counts support this clone. This chain links TRBV6-1 with TRBJ2-1, with TRBD2 matching over 12 bases. V lost 1 base to trimming and J lost 4 bases; unmatched junction nucleotides: 11. Germline V gives CDR1 MNHNS, CDR2 SASEGT. The length of the CDR3 is 19 residues. The CDR3 sequence is CASSEGWASGGVKYNEQFF. CDR3 bases: TGTGCCAGCAGTGAAGGATGGGCTAGCGGGGGGGTGAAATACAATGAGCAGTTCTTC.

CDR3 bases: TGCGCCAGCAGCTTGGGAGGACAGGGGGGTGAAGCTTTCTTT. It is translated as CASSLGGQGGEAFF. This chain uses TRBV5-1 with TRBJ1-1, with TRBD1 identical over 10 bases. Germline loops: CDR1 SGHRS, CDR2 YFSETQ. Unmatched junction bases numbered 3, after V lost 0 bases and J lost 7 bases. The CDR3 covers 14 residues.

The chain joins TRBV18 to TRBJ1-4, with 8 nucleotides matching TRBD1. The germline CDR1 and CDR2 sequences are KGHSH and LQKENI. This CDR3 spans 15 amino acids. Trimming at V came to 3 bases and at J to 7 bases, leaving 7 bases not matched to a gene. This chain's CDR3 is CASSPDRAYSEKLFF. CDR3 in DNA: TGTGCCAGCTCACCGGACAGGGCTTACAGTGAAAAACTGTTTTTT.

The chain has TRBV29-1 and TRBJ2-7, with 9 bases lining up with TRBD2. V lost 4 bases to trimming and J lost 2 bases; unmatched junction nucleotides: 6. The CDR3 consists of 14 residues. The germline V gene encodes CDR1 SQVTM and CDR2 ANQGSEA. The CDR3: CSVGRGGGTYEQYF. The CDR3 DNA reads as TGCAGCGTTGGACGCGGGGGGGGGACCTACGAGCAGTACTTC.

This chain joins TRBV9 and TRBJ2-3; no clear D. The CDR3 covers 13 residues. Per the germline V gene, CDR1 is SGDLS and CDR2 is YYNGEE. Trimming stripped 4 bases from V and 4 bases from J, with 10 bases between. In DNA form, the CDR3 reads TGTGCCAGCAGCTCTCCCCCTGCAGATACGCAGTATTTT. This translates into CASSSPPADTQYF. Together with reference TRBV9 and TRBJ2-3, the CDR3 gives the full variable domain: DSGVTQTPKHLITATGQRVTLRCSPRSGDLSVYWYQQSLDQGLQFLIQYYNGEERAKGNILERFSAQQFPDLHSELNLSSLELGDSALYFCASSSPPADTQYFGPGTRLTVL.

The chain carries TRBV27 and TRBJ2-7; 8 positions match TRBD1. Germline V lookup: CDR1 MNHEY, CDR2 SMNVEV (reference sequence). The length of the CDR3 is 13 residues. Germline trimming cut 3 bases from V and 4 bases from J; bases unmatched to any gene: 2. CDR3 in DNA: TGTGCCAGCAGTTTCACAGGGGGGTACGAGCAGTACTTC. Its protein is CASSFTGGYEQYF.